This TCR beta chain emerged from a study of Ad26.COV2.S vaccination and SARS-CoV-2 variants. Study as a whole: Donor got 5x10^10 or 1x10^11 viral particles of Ad26.COV2.S.

Treatment described: around 19 received Ad26.COV2.S at low or high dose, single or two shots; about 5 received placebo; per-sample allocation not given. Specimens were obtained on day 63 following the first vaccine or placebo injection. The study used a vaccine consisting of an Ad26 vector that expressed Wuhan-strain SARS-CoV-2 spike. From germline, CDR1 is SEHNR and CDR2 FQNEAQ (reference sequence). The CDR3 covers 13 residues. Trimming removed 1 base at V and 2 bases at J, with 5 bases between. Produced via immunoSEQ multiplex PCR; TCRdb's table is partial and in-frame only. The table includes about 460,000 clones, roughly 87% detected once. In the case of this clone: The antigen remains undetermined.

Findings and caveats of the study: With respect to non-spike TCR breadth, vaccine and placebo recipients were similar. Placebo recipients trailed vaccine recipients in spike-specific TCR breadth.

The sequence was obtained from a person aged 18-65 years who received the Ad26.COV2.S COVID-19 vaccine or a placebo. The material sequenced was peripheral blood, taken in a trial of Ad26.COV2.S vaccine versus placebo. The chain recombines TRBV7-9 with TRBJ1-1; D gene unclear. The DNA of the CDR3 is TGTGCCAGCAGCTTAGAGTACAACACTGAAGCTTTCTTT. Translated: CASSLEYNTEAFF.